Given below is one T cell receptor (beta chain) in context. CDR1 is GTSNPN, CDR2 SVGIG, per germline (reference sequence). CDR3 length equals 13 residues. The V end lost 4 bases, the J end lost 7 bases, and 11 bases lay between the germline ends. This sample is part of a study of T cell changes during pregnancy in multiple sclerosis. Clones were read by immunoSEQ multiplex PCR, and TCRdb kept only the in-frame ones, dropping some. Here the sample spans some 77,000 clones, roughly 90% being singletons. The origin of this receptor is a female donor with multiple sclerosis, enrolled in a pregnancy study. Sequences were derived from peripheral blood, sampled before pregnancy. The chain recombines TRBV30 with TRBJ1-6; possible D gene TRBD1, 6 bases. The CDR3 spells CAWNWGGNSPLHF. The DNA for the CDR3 is TGTGCCTGGAATTGGGGGGGCAATTCACCCCTCCACTTT.